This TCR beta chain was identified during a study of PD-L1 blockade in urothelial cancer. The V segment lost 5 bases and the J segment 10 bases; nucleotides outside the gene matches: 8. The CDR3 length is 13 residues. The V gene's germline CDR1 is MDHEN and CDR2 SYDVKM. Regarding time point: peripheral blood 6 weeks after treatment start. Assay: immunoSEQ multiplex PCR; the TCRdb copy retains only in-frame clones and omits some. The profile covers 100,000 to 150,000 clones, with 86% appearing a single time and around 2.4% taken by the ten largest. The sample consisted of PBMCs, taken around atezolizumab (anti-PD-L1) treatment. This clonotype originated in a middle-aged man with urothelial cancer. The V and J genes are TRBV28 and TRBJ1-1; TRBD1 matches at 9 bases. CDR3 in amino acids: CASSTGGGVRAFF. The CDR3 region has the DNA TGTGCCAGCAGTACAGGGGGCGGGGTACGAGCTTTCTTT.